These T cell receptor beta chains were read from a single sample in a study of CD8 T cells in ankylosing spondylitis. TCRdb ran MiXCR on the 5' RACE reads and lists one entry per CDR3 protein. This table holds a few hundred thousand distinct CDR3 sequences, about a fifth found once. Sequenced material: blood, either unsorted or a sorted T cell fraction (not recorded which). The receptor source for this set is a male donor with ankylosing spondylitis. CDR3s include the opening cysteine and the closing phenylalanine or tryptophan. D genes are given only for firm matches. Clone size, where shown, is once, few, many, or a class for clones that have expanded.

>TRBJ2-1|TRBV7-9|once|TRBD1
TGTGCCAGCAGCTGGGGGACAGGGGGGGTGGATGAGCAGTTCTTC
CASSWGTGGVDEQFF
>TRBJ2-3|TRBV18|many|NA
TGTGCCAGCTCACCCTTAGCGGGCACAGATACGCAGTATTTT
CASSPLAGTDTQYF
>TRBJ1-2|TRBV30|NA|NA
TGTGCCTGGACCAGGGGAGAATATGGCTACACCTTC
CAWTRGEYGYTF
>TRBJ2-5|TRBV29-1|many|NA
TGCAGCGTTGAAGCAAGGGCCCGCGGGGACTTCCAAGAGACCCAGTACTTC
CSVEARARGDFQETQYF
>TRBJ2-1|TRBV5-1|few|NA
TGCGCCAGCAGCTTGGGCGGGGACAGATCCAAAAATGAGCAGTTCTTC
CASSLGGDRSKNEQFF
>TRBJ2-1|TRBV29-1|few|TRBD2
TGCAGCGTTGATCGACTAGCGGGAGCTCACAATGAGCAGTTCTTC
CSVDRLAGAHNEQFF
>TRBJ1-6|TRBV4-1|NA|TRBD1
TGCGCCAGCAGCCCGGGGAGGGACAGGGCGGGGTCCTATAATTCACCCCTCCACTTT
CASSPGRDRAGSYNSPLHF
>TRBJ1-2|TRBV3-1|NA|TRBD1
TGTGCCAGCAGCCCAACAGGGGGCGATGGCTACACCTTC
CASSPTGGDGYTF
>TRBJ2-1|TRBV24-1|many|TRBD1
TGTGCCACCAGTGCCCCTGACAGGGCCCAGCAGTTCTTC
CATSAPDRAQQFF
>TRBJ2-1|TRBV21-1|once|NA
TGTGCCAGCAGCAAAATAAGCGGGAGAGGAAATGAGCAGTTCTTC
CASSKISGRGNEQFF
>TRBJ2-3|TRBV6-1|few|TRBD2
TGTGCCAGCAGCCTGACTAGCGGGAACACAGATACGCAGTATTTT
CASSLTSGNTDTQYF
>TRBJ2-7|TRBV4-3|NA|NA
TGCGCCAGCAGCCAAGGGGTCTCATACTCCTACGAGCAGTACTTC
CASSQGVSYSYEQYF
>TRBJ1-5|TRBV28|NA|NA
TGTGCCAGCAGTGGGGGAGGGAGTAATCAGCCCCAGCATTTT
CASSGGGSNQPQHF
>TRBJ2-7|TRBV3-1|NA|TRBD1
TGTGCCAGCAGCCAAGAACAGGGGCTCAACGAGCAGTACTTC
CASSQEQGLNEQYF
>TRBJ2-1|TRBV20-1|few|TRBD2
TGCAGTGCTCAGCGGGAGATCTCGTACAATGAGCAGTTCTTC
CSAQREISYNEQFF
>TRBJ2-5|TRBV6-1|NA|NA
TGTGCCAGCACTGAACGAGACAGACAGCGTGCCCAGTACTTC
CASTERDRQRAQYF
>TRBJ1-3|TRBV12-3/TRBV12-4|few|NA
TGTGCCAGCAGTTTCCTCGTAACTGGAAACACCATATATTTT
CASSFLVTGNTIYF
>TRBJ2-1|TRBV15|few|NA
TGTGCCACCAGCAGAGTGGACCGGGGAGCCAACTACAATGAGCAGTTCTTC
CATSRVDRGANYNEQFF
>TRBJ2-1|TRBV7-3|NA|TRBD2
TGTGCCAGCAGCTTATTAGGACTAGCGGGCTACAATGAGCAGTTCTTC
CASSLLGLAGYNEQFF
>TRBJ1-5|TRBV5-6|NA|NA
TGTGCCAGCAGCTTGTTCTCGTCAGGCAATCAGCCCCAGCATTTT
CASSLFSSGNQPQHF
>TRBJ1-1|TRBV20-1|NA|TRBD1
TGCAGTGCCAATACCGGGACAGGGCCCCACACTGAAGCTTTCTTT
CSANTGTGPHTEAFF
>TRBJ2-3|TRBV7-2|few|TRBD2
TGTGCCAGCAGTCCCACCGGGACTAGCGTCGCGCAGTATTTT
CASSPTGTSVAQYF
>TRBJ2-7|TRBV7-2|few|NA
TGTGCCAGCAGCTTATTGGGGTGGGGACTTGCCTACGAGCAGTACTTC
CASSLLGWGLAYEQYF
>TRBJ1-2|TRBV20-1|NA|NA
TGCAGTGCTAGAGATCTCCAGGGACTAGGCTACACCTTC
CSARDLQGLGYTF
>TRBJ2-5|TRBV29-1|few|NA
TGCAGCGTTCAACACAGGGGGGGAGAGACCCAGTACTTC
CSVQHRGGETQYF
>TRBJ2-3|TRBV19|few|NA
TGTGCCAGTAGTCAAGGGCGCACAGATACGCAGTATTTT
CASSQGRTDTQYF
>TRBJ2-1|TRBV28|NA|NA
TGTGCCAGCGGGAGGGGGCGGGCAAGCGCGTATGAGCAGTTCTTC
CASGRGRASAYEQFF
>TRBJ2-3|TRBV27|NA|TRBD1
TGTGCCAGCAGTTCCCTCACAGGGGTGATTTCGGGAGATACGCAGTATTTT
CASSSLTGVISGDTQYF
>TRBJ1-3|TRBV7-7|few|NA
TGTGCCAGCAGCGCGGGACGGGAAGCTGGAAACACCATATATTTT
CASSAGREAGNTIYF
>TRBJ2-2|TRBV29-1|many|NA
TGCAGCGTTGCTCGCGGTCCCGGGGAGCTGTTTTTT
CSVARGPGELFF
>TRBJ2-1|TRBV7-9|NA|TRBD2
TGTGCCAGCAGCGGGAGCGTAGCGGGAGTGGGCAATGAGCAGTTCTTC
CASSGSVAGVGNEQFF
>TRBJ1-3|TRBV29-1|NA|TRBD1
TGCAGCGGCGAGGGGGCCCCTGGAAACACCATATATTTT
CSGEGAPGNTIYF
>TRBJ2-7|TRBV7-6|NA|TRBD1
TGTGCCAGCAGCTTAGGCAGGACAGGGGTCTACGAGCAGTACTTC
CASSLGRTGVYEQYF
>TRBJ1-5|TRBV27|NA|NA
TGTGCCAGCAGTTTAAATGGGCCTCAGCCCCAGCATTTT
CASSLNGPQPQHF
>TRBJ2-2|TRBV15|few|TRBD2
TGTGCCACCAGCCCGGGACTAGCGGGGAGGGCCGGGGAGCTGTTTTTT
CATSPGLAGRAGELFF
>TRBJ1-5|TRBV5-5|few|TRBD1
TGTGCCAGCAGCCTAGACAGGGGATATAGCAATCAGCCCCAGCATTTT
CASSLDRGYSNQPQHF
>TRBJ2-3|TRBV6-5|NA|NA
TGTGCCAGCAGTTCCTCTTGGGGGCGGCCCACAGATACGCAGTATTTT
CASSSSWGRPTDTQYF
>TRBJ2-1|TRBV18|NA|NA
TGTGCCAGCTCACCACGGGGGACTGAGCAGTTCTTC
CASSPRGTEQFF
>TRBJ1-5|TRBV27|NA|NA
TGTGCCAGCAGTTCCCTAGGGTTCCAGCCCCAGCATTTT
CASSSLGFQPQHF
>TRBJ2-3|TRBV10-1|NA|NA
TGCGCCAGCAGTGAGACCAGGGCCACAGATACGCAGTATTTT
CASSETRATDTQYF
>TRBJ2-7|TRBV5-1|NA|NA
TGCGCCAGCAGCTTGGGCGGTCCAAGGAGCGAGCAGTACTTC
CASSLGGPRSEQYF
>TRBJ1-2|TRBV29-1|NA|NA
TGCAGCGTGCCCAATGGGGGACCCGAGGGCTACACCTTC
CSVPNGGPEGYTF
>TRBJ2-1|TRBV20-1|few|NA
TGCAGTGCTTCACAGGGACATGAGCAGTTCTTC
CSASQGHEQFF
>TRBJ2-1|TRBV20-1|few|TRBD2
TGCAGTGCTCATTCGGGACTAGCGGGAGGGTTTGAGCAGTTCTTC
CSAHSGLAGGFEQFF
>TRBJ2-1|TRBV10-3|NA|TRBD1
TGTGCCATCAGCGCGCGGACAGGGGGCAATGAGCAGTTCTTC
CAISARTGGNEQFF
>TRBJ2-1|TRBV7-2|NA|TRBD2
TGTGCCAGCCTCACGGCTAGCGGGAGGGACAATGAGCAGTTCTTC
CASLTASGRDNEQFF
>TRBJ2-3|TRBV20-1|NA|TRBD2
TGCAGTGCAAGTTCTAGCGGAGCCATCACAGATACGCAGTATTTT
CSASSSGAITDTQYF
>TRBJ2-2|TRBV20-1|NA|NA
TGCAGTGCTAGAGATCTAGTATGGGGGTCTGGGGAGCTGTTTTTT
CSARDLVWGSGELFF
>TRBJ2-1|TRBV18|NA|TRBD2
TGTGCCAGCATAGATCCGGGACTAGCGGGAGTAGGGTCCTACAATGAGCAGTTCTTC
CASIDPGLAGVGSYNEQFF